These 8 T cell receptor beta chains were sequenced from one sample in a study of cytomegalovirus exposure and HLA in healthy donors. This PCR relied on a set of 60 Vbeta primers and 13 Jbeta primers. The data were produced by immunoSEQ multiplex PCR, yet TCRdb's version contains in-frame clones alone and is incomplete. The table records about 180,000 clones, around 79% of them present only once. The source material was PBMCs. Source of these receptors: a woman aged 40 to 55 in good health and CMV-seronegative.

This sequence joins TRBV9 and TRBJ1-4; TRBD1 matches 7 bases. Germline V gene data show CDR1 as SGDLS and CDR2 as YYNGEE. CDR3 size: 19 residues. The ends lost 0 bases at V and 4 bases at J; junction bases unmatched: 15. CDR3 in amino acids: CASSVEAATDRASNEKLFF. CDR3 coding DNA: TGTGCCAGCAGCGTAGAGGCGGCGACCGACAGGGCCAGTAATGAAAAACTGTTTTTT.

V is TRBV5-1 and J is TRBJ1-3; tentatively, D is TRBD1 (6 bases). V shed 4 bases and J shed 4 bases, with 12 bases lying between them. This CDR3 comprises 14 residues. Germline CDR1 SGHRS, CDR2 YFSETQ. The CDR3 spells CASSRAGAGNTIYF. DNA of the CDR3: TGCGCCAGCAGCCGTGCAGGGGCGGGAAACACCATATATTTT.

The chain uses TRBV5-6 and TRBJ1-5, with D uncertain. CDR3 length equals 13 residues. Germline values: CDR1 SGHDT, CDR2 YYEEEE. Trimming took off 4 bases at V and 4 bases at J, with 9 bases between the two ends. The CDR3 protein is CASSLPGNQPQHF. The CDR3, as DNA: TGTGCCAGCAGCCTGCCGGGGAATCAGCCCCAGCATTTT.

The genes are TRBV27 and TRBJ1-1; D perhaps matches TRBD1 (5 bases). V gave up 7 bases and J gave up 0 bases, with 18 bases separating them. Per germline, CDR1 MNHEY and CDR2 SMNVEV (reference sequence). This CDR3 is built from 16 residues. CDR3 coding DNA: TGTGCCAGCATGACCGCAGGGCCAACTATGAACACTGAAGCTTTCTTT. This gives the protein CASMTAGPTMNTEAFF.

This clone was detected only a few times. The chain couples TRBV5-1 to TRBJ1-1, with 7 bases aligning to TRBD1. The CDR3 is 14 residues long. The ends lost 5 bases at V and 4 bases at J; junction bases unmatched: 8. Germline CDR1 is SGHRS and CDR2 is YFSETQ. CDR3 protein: CASRPGQYFTEAFF. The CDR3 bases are TGCGCCAGCAGACCGGGACAGTATTTCACTGAAGCTTTCTTT.

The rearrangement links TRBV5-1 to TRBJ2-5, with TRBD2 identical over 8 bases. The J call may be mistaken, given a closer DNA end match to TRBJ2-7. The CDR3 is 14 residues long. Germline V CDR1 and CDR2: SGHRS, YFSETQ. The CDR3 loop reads CASSSTSAVDEQYF. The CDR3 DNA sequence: TGCGCCAGCAGCTCGACTAGCGCAGTCGACGAGCAGTACTTC.

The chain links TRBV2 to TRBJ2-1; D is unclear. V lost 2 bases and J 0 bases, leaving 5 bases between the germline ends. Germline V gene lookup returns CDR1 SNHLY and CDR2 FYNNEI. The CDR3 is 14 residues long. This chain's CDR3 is CASSEPSSYNEQFF. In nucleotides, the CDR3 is TGTGCCAGCAGTGAACCGAGCTCCTACAATGAGCAGTTCTTC.

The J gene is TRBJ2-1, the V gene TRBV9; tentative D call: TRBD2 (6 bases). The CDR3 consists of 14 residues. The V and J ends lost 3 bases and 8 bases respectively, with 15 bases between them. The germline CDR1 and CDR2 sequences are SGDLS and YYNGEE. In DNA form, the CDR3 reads TGTGCCAGCAGCGCCACTAGCAGGGTTGATGAGCAGTTCTTC. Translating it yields CASSATSRVDEQFF. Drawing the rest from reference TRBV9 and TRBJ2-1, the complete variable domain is DSGVTQTPKHLITATGQRVTLRCSPRSGDLSVYWYQQSLDQGLQFLIQYYNGEERAKGNILERFSAQQFPDLHSELNLSSLELGDSALYFCASSATSRVDEQFFGPGTRLTVL.